Below, 27 T cell receptor beta chains from the same sample are listed, as sequenced in a study of cytomegalovirus exposure and HLA in healthy donors (dated by TCRdb to about 2017). Library preparation employed the immunoSEQ multiplex PCR assay. For the multiplex PCR, a mixture combining 60 forward primers for TCR Vbeta segments and 13 reverse primers for TCR Jbeta segments was used. As stored in TCRdb, this immuneACCESS dataset retains in-frame rearrangements with V and J assigned. A fraction of the clones does not appear; measured against another copy, unresolved V genes explain less than half of the discrepancy, and the remainder lacks a known reason. Within this sample are about 160,000 clones, with about 72% of them counted one time only. The ten largest clones capture around 2.1% of the sample. The sample was PBMCs. These receptors were collected from a man between 50 and 59 years old in good health and CMV-seropositive.

V gene TRBV7-6 combines with J gene TRBJ2-1; perhaps TRBD2 as D (5 bases). The V gene lost 0 bases and the J gene lost 8 bases, with 23 bases spanning the gap. CDR1 SGHVS and CDR2 FNYEAQ come from the germline V gene. The CDR3 has 18 amino acids. The CDR3 is CASSLAKDWGSGNHEQFF. CDR3 DNA sequence: TGTGCCAGCAGCTTAGCCAAAGATTGGGGAAGCGGTAACCATGAGCAGTTCTTC.

V usage is TRBV4-3 and J usage is TRBJ2-4, with D perhaps matching TRBD2 (6 bases). CDR1 is LGHNA and CDR2 is YSLEER in the germline V gene. The CDR3 length is 15 residues. Trimming cost V 4 bases and J 3 bases, with 13 bases left between them. CDR3 sequence reads: CASSRGTSSKNIQYF. CDR3 nucleotides: TGCGCCAGCAGCCGAGGGACTTCAAGCAAAAACATTCAGTACTTC.

This clone came up once. One end of the junction fails to match germline, which may point to a read error. The same CDR3 can be traced to other DNA sequences in this sample. V gene TRBV4-1 combines with J gene TRBJ1-2, with 7 nucleotides matching TRBD1. CDR1 is MGHRA and CDR2 is YSYEKL in the germline V gene. CDR3 size: 16 residues. The chain's CDR3 is CASSQGRQGWNYGYTF. The CDR3 DNA follows: TGCGCTAGCAGCCAAGGGCGACAGGGCTGGAACTATGGCTACACCTTC.

The chain employs TRBV4-1 and TRBJ2-3; perhaps TRBD1 as D (8 bases). CDR3 length: 17 amino acids. V shed 4 bases and J shed 4 bases, with 21 bases lying between them. CDR1 MGHRA and CDR2 YSYEKL come from the germline V gene. The DNA of the CDR3 is TGCGCCAGCAGCCCTACTTCTGGACAGGGAGGGGCAGATACGCAGTATTTT. It translates to CASSPTSGQGGADTQYF.

V usage is TRBV27 and J usage is TRBJ2-1, with D uncertain. V shed 6 bases and J shed 5 bases, with 14 bases lying between them. There are 14 residues in the CDR3. CDR1 and CDR2 (germline): MNHEY, SMNVEV (reference sequence). The CDR3 DNA follows: TGTGCCAGCAGCTCTTTTGGCGGAGACAATGAGCAGTTCTTC. Translation: CASSSFGGDNEQFF.

The chain links TRBV11-2 to TRBJ2-7; 7 bases map to TRBD1. The CDR3 is 13 residues long. CDR1 and CDR2 (germline): SGHAT, FQNNGV. V was clipped by 6 bases and J by 0 bases; unmatched bases: 2. CDR3 loop: CASRWDSSYEQYF. The CDR3 DNA reads as TGTGCCAGCAGGTGGGACAGCTCCTACGAGCAGTACTTC.

The genes are TRBV7-8 and TRBJ2-7; possibly TRBD1 for D (5 bases). The CDR3 is 13 residues long. Germline lookup yields CDR1 SGHVS and CDR2 FQNEAQ. The ends were cut back, 4 bases at V and 2 bases at J, with 9 bases in the middle. The CDR3 sequence: CASSSRQPYEQYF. The CDR3, as DNA: TGTGCCAGCAGCTCCCGACAGCCCTACGAGCAGTACTTC.

J is TRBJ2-7 and V is TRBV27; 9 bases fit TRBD1. The V segment lost 3 bases and the J segment 1 base; nucleotides outside the gene matches: 7. Germline lookup yields CDR1 MNHEY and CDR2 SMNVEV (reference sequence). The CDR3 runs 16 residues. The CDR3 bases are TGTGCCAGCAGTTTTTCGGGACAGGGCGATTCCTACGAGCAGTACTTC. It yields the protein CASSFSGQGDSYEQYF.

This clone has a single count. The rearrangement uses TRBV6-1 and TRBJ2-3, with 10 bases that match TRBD1. Per the germline V gene, CDR1 is MNHNS and CDR2 is SASEGT. The V and J ends lost 10 bases and 1 base, in that order; junction bases with no gene match: 2. CDR3 length: 13 amino acids. CDR3 in amino acids: CATGTGGTDTQYF. The CDR3 DNA follows: TGTGCCACCGGGACAGGGGGCACAGATACGCAGTATTTT.

The sample holds one count of this clone. The chain couples TRBV12-5 to TRBJ1-2, with D perhaps TRBD1 (6 bases). Between the trimmed V and J ends, which lost 2 bases and 6 bases, there was a span of 13 bases. The germline V gene has CDR1 LGHNT and CDR2 FRNRAP. The CDR3 totals 14 residues. The CDR3 loop reads CASGLITGSHGYTF. As DNA, the CDR3 is TGTGCTAGTGGTTTGATTACAGGGTCCCATGGCTACACCTTC.

V is TRBV2 and J is TRBJ2-5; possibly TRBD2 for D (6 bases). Gene TRBJ2-7 matches the end of the DNA better, so the J call may be wrong. There are 14 residues in the CDR3. Per germline, CDR1 SNHLY and CDR2 FYNNEI. CDR3 region: CASRLGPGTYEQYF. In DNA form, the CDR3 reads TGTGCCAGCAGACTTGGCCCAGGGACTTACGAGCAGTACTTC.

This clone was seen a handful of times. The sample carries other DNA sequences with the same CDR3. The rearrangement links TRBV19 to TRBJ1-2; 8 bases map to TRBD1. CDR3 length equals 13 residues. Germline values: CDR1 LNHDA, CDR2 SQIVND (reference sequence). Trimming at V came to 5 bases and at J to 2 bases, leaving 1 base not matched to a gene. The CDR3 here is CASSRQGNYGYTF. The CDR3 DNA follows: TGTGCCAGTAGTCGACAGGGGAACTATGGCTACACCTTC.

The genes are TRBV27 and TRBJ2-3; D call uncertain. Trimming pared 2 bases from V and 0 bases from J, leaving 9 bases between. The CDR3 extends over 15 amino acids. The V gene's germline CDR1 is MNHEY and CDR2 SMNVEV (reference sequence). For the CDR3, the DNA is TGTGCCAGCAGTTTAATGGGCACTAGCACAGATACGCAGTATTTT. As protein: CASSLMGTSTDTQYF.

The chain's CDR3 is CASSSTGSTDTQYF. The CDR3 DNA is TGTGCCAGTAGTTCTACAGGGTCCACAGATACGCAGTATTTT. This chain joins TRBV19 and TRBJ2-3; a possible D gene is TRBD1 (6 bases). The CDR3 has 14 amino acids. Trimming pared 5 bases from V and 2 bases from J, leaving 11 bases between. Germline assignment: CDR1 LNHDA and CDR2 SQIVND (reference sequence).

The V and J genes are TRBV6-5 and TRBJ1-2; D may be TRBD1 (5 bases). The CDR3 spans 13 residues. Germline values: CDR1 MNHEY, CDR2 SVGAGI. V was cut by 0 bases and J by 6 bases, with 8 bases left in between. CDR3 nucleotides: TGTGCCAGCAGTTACTCGGGAGGGGATGGCTACACCTTC. It encodes CASSYSGGDGYTF.

The chain couples TRBV18 to TRBJ1-2; no definite D call. V was pared by 6 bases and J by 2 bases, with 13 bases between. The CDR3 has 14 amino acids. CDR1 and CDR2 (germline): KGHSH, LQKENI. This CDR3 is CASSSFDENYGYTF. In nucleotides, the CDR3 is TGTGCCAGCTCTAGCTTTGATGAGAACTATGGCTACACCTTC.

This clone was found once. The gene calls are TRBV11-2 and TRBJ2-3; 9 bases are a match to TRBD1. The length of the CDR3 is 20 residues. V trimming: 0 bases; J trimming: 1 base; junction bases outside the gene matches: 14. The germline CDR1 and CDR2 sequences are SGHAT and FQNNGV. The CDR3: CASSLDSDRGIWVGTDTQYF. CDR3 DNA: TGTGCCAGCAGCTTAGACTCGGACAGGGGAATTTGGGTTGGCACAGATACGCAGTATTTT. Filled out from reference TRBV11-2 and TRBJ2-3, the complete variable domain reads EAGVAQSPRYKIIEKRQSVAFWCNPISGHATLYWYQQILGQGPKLLIQFQNNGVVDDSQLPKDRFSAERLKGVDSTLKIQPAKLEDSAVYLCASSLDSDRGIWVGTDTQYFGPGTRLTVL.

The table lists this clone with a few counts. V usage is TRBV28 and J usage is TRBJ2-7, with a possible D match to TRBD1 (5 bases). The CDR3 totals 14 residues. Per germline, CDR1 MDHEN and CDR2 SYDVKM. The V and J ends lost 4 bases and 6 bases respectively, with 16 bases between them. The CDR3 reads CASSSPRGLGEQYF. As DNA, the CDR3 is TGTGCCAGCAGTTCCCCTAGGGGTCTGGGCGAGCAGTACTTC.

CDR3 region: CASSSQQGPEAFF. The CDR3, as DNA: TGCGCCAGCAGCTCGCAACAGGGACCTGAAGCTTTCTTT. This chain links TRBV5-1 with TRBJ1-1, with D maybe TRBD1 (6 bases). Looked up from germline, CDR1 is SGHRS and CDR2 is YFSETQ. The CDR3 length is 13 residues. V shed 3 bases and J shed 6 bases, with 12 bases lying between them.

This clone has only one observation. The chain recombines TRBV27 with TRBJ2-7, with D unresolved. The CDR3 runs to 13 residues. V dropped 0 bases and J dropped 3 bases, with 6 bases sitting between them. The V gene's germline CDR1 is MNHEY and CDR2 SMNVEV (reference sequence). CDR3 nucleotide sequence: TGTGCCAGCAGTTTATCGAACAGCTACGAGCAGTACTTC. Translated: CASSLSNSYEQYF.

The chain carries TRBV29-1 and TRBJ2-5, with 8 nucleotides matching TRBD1. The end of the DNA aligns better with TRBJ2-7, so the J call may be wrong. From germline, CDR1 is SQVTM and CDR2 ANQGSEA. The CDR3 contains 15 residues. CDR3 residues: CSVENRDRGAYEQYF. CDR3 nucleotides: TGCAGCGTTGAAAACCGAGACAGGGGAGCCTACGAGCAGTACTTC.

In this sample, this clone turned up once. The chain carries TRBV6-1 and TRBJ2-7, with D perhaps matching TRBD1 (6 bases). The CDR3 is 15 residues long. Between the trimmed V and J ends, which lost 6 bases and 1 base, there was a span of 16 bases. Germline V gene data show CDR1 as MNHNS and CDR2 as SASEGT. DNA for the CDR3: TGTGCCAGCAGGGACCTACAGGGTCTTTCCTACGAGCAGTACTTC. It codes for CASRDLQGLSYEQYF.

V is TRBV5-1 and J is TRBJ1-4, with 7 bases aligning to TRBD1. Germline trimming cut 3 bases from V and 5 bases from J; bases unmatched to any gene: 7. Germline V lookup: CDR1 SGHRS, CDR2 YFSETQ. The CDR3 consists of 15 residues. The CDR3 DNA sequence: TGCGCCAGCAGCTCGACAGGACAGGAGAATGAAAAACTGTTTTTT. Protein product: CASSSTGQENEKLFF.

V usage is TRBV25-1 and J usage is TRBJ1-6; D unresolved. The CDR3 runs 14 residues. The V and J ends lost 1 base and 5 bases respectively, with 6 bases between them. Germline V gene sequence: CDR1 MGHDK, CDR2 SYGVNS. CDR3 DNA sequence: TGTGCCAGCAGTGAATTGGCCAATAATTCACCCCTCCACTTT. Its translation is CASSELANNSPLHF.

The rearrangement uses TRBV7-7 and TRBJ2-7; maybe TRBD1 (6 bases). Per germline, CDR1 SSHAT and CDR2 FNYEAQ (reference sequence). Trimming left V 2 bases short and J 3 bases short, with 11 bases between. This CDR3 has 14 amino acids. The CDR3: CASSLYEGDYEQYF. The CDR3 nucleotides are TGTGCCAGCAGCTTATATGAGGGGGACTACGAGCAGTACTTC.

The rearrangement joins TRBV6-5 to TRBJ1-4; TRBD1 agrees at 7 bases. The CDR3 loop spans 15 amino acids. The junction had 7 bases not matched to a gene; V was cut back by 4 bases and J by 5 bases. Germline V lookup: CDR1 MNHEY, CDR2 SVGAGI. This chain's CDR3 is CASSSSGTANEKLFF. CDR3 nucleotides: TGTGCCAGCAGTTCTTCCGGGACAGCGAATGAAAAACTGTTTTTT.

The V and J genes are TRBV27 and TRBJ2-7, with TRBD2 matching over 13 bases. The CDR3 runs 16 residues. The germline V gene encodes CDR1 MNHEY and CDR2 SMNVEV (reference sequence). Trimming at V came to 5 bases and at J to 2 bases, leaving 6 bases not matched to a gene. DNA for the CDR3: TGTGCCAGCAGTCCCCTACTAGCGGGGGGGCCCTACGAGCAGTACTTC. Protein product: CASSPLLAGGPYEQYF.